What follows is one T cell receptor beta chain and its context. What it binds is not known. Deletions cut 3 bases from V and 1 base from J, with 7 bases between. Germline CDR1 is SGHNT and CDR2 is YYREEE (reference sequence). The CDR3 spans 13 residues. The PCR was carried out with 60 Vbeta primers and 13 Jbeta primers. The method was immunoSEQ multiplex PCR; TCRdb's version includes in-frame clones alone and lacks a portion of them. The sample includes about 180,000 clones, 65% to 85% of them seen just once. This sample was included in a study of cytomegalovirus exposure and HLA in healthy donors. Whole-study findings and limits: With later analysis, a missense DCLRE1C variant became linked to TCR beta V- and J-gene trimming. Prior analysis indicated that the majority of TCR beta V segments exhibited productivity approximately 90% or approximately 30% of the time. DRB1 showed the most TCR associations and HLA-C the fewest in a later analysis, as rates varied by HLA locus.

The V gene is TRBV5-4, the J gene TRBJ2-5; D unclear. Sequencing used PBMCs. The receptor's source is a girl aged 10 to 17 in good health and CMV-seropositive. This CDR3 reads CASSSPSQETQYF. In nucleotides, the CDR3 is TGTGCCAGCAGCTCCCCTTCCCAAGAGACCCAGTACTTC.